A single sample is the source of the 23 T cell receptor beta chains below, sequenced in a study of naive and memory T cell subsets. The study, taken as a whole, reports: Especially in CD8 cells, naive repertoires contained a few larger clonotypes, possibly CD45RA-re-expressing memory cells.

Antigens for these TCRs are unknown. An equimolar mix of two oligonucleotides served as the beta constant-region primer for TRBC1 and TRBC2. Ligated cDNA was amplified by four rounds of PCR with nested alpha and beta constant-region primers and SP2. TCRdb analysed the UMI-ligation and nested PCR reads with MiXCR anew, one entry per CDR3 protein. The sample lists 95,000 to 110,000 distinct CDR3 sequences; roughly 14% were seen once. The source material was naive CD8+ T cells from blood. Source of these receptors: a human donor in good health.

This clonotype has only a few counts. The chain links TRBV6-1 to TRBJ2-3; perhaps D is TRBD1 or TRBD2 (5 bases each). The CDR3 length is 15 residues. With 3 bases removed from V and 6 bases from J, the gap between germline ends came to 16 bases. Germline V gene lookup returns CDR1 MNHNS and CDR2 SASEGT. CDR3 nucleotides: TGTGCCAGCAGTGACGAGGGGCACACCTTCGATACGCAGTATTTT. This translates into CASSDEGHTFDTQYF.

The chain has TRBV7-3 and TRBJ2-1; D perhaps matches TRBD1 (6 bases). Germline lookup yields CDR1 SGHTA and CDR2 FQGTGA. Trimming removed 8 bases from V and 2 bases from J, with 13 bases in between. This CDR3 is built from 14 residues. The CDR3 spells CASAGAGAYNEQFF. The DNA for the CDR3 is TGTGCCAGCGCTGGGGCAGGGGCCTACAATGAGCAGTTCTTC. Together with reference TRBV7-3 and TRBJ2-1, the CDR3 gives the full variable domain: GAGVSQTPSNKVTEKGKYVELRCDPISGHTALYWYRQSLGQGPEFLIYFQGTGAADDSGLPNDRFFAVRPEGSVSTLKIQRTERGDSAVYLCASAGAGAYNEQFFGPGTRLTVL.

This clonotype was detected only a few times. The chain employs TRBV4-3 and TRBJ2-5, with a weak D call TRBD1 (6 bases). Trimming took off 0 bases at V and 5 bases at J, with 13 bases between the two ends. This CDR3 has 15 amino acids. The germline V gene has CDR1 LGHNA and CDR2 YSLEER. In DNA form, the CDR3 reads TGCGCCAGCAGCCAAGATTGGAGGACAGCTGAGACCCAGTACTTC. Translated: CASSQDWRTAETQYF.

J is TRBJ2-1 and V is TRBV29-1; D assignment may be TRBD1 or TRBD2 (5 bases each). CDR3 length equals 12 residues. Germline assignment: CDR1 SQVTM and CDR2 ANQGSEA. V was cut by 3 bases and J by 2 bases, with 5 bases left in between. CDR3 residues: CSVEGAYNEQFF. The CDR3, as DNA: TGCAGCGTTGAGGGGGCCTACAATGAGCAGTTCTTC.

This clonotype occurred a few times. The chain's CDR3 is CASSLDSSFSYNEQFF. The CDR3 DNA sequence: TGTGCCAGCAGTCTCGACTCCAGTTTCTCCTACAATGAGCAGTTCTTC. The chain links TRBV7-8 to TRBJ2-1, with D unclear. The ends were cut back, 6 bases at V and 0 bases at J, with 15 bases in the middle. Germline CDR1 reads SGHVS; CDR2 reads FQNEAQ. This CDR3 comprises 16 residues.

This clonotype has just a few counts. The chain employs TRBV6-6 and TRBJ2-7; D gene uncertain. Germline-derived CDR1 and CDR2 are MNHNY and SVGAGI (reference sequence). The CDR3 runs to 15 residues. V was pared by 6 bases and J by 2 bases, with 17 bases between. The CDR3 sequence is CASSLSPTVTYEQYF. As DNA, the CDR3 is TGTGCCAGCAGCCTTTCTCCTACAGTTACCTACGAGCAGTACTTC.

This clonotype came up many times. The CDR3 DNA reads as TGTGCCAGCAGTCAGGTTTATAGCAATCAGCCCCAGCATTTT. Amino acids: CASSQVYSNQPQHF. This chain links TRBV28 with TRBJ1-5; D remains unclear. Germline CDR1 reads MDHEN; CDR2 reads SYDVKM. The CDR3 spans 14 residues. V dropped 5 bases and J dropped 0 bases, with 8 bases sitting between them. Supplemented by reference TRBV28 and TRBJ1-5, the full variable domain reads DVKVTQSSRYLVKRTGEKVFLECVQDMDHENMFWYRQDPGLGLRLIYFSYDVKMKEKGDIPEGYSVSREKKERFSLILESASTNQTSMYLCASSQVYSNQPQHFGDGTRLSIL.

The V gene is TRBV5-4, the J gene TRBJ2-3, with a weak D call TRBD1 (5 bases). Germline assignment: CDR1 SGHNT and CDR2 YYREEE (reference sequence). Trimming took 0 bases from V and 4 from J, leaving 12 bases between them. This CDR3 contains 15 residues. The CDR3 coding sequence is TGTGCCAGCAGCTTGGATGGGGCGCGAGCAGATACGCAGTATTTT. Translating it yields CASSLDGARADTQYF.

This clonotype was counted a few times. The rearrangement links TRBV12-3 or TRBV12-4 to TRBJ2-7, with 10 bases that match TRBD1. This CDR3 has 21 amino acids. The ends lost 2 bases at V and 6 bases at J; junction bases unmatched: 25. The CDR3, as DNA: TGTGCCAGCAGTTTAAGGGTTAACTCGGACAGGGGGAAGAAAAGATTACGCGAGCAGTACTTC. Translating gives CASSLRVNSDRGKKRLREQYF.

This clonotype was seen many times. The chain combines TRBV27 with TRBJ1-1; no definite D call. CDR3 length: 13 residues. The germline V gene has CDR1 MNHEY and CDR2 SMNVEV (reference sequence). V was trimmed by 2 bases and J by 3 bases, leaving 7 bases between them. In DNA, the CDR3 is TGTGCCAGCAGTTTAAGGGAGGACACTGAAGCTTTCTTT. Amino acids: CASSLREDTEAFF.

In this sample, this clonotype turned up a few times. The rearrangement uses TRBV7-9 and TRBJ2-6; D remains ambiguous. The CDR3 is made up of 14 amino acids. Germline V CDR1 and CDR2: SEHNR, FQNEAQ (reference sequence). Trimming removed 5 bases at V and 3 bases at J, with 8 bases between. In nucleotides, the CDR3 is TGTGCCAGCAGCCAGAACCTTGGGGCCAACGTCCTGACTTTC. Amino acids: CASSQNLGANVLTF.

This clonotype was counted only a few times. The CDR3 coding sequence is TGCAGTGCTAGTCTACAGGGGGAATATAGCAATCAGCCCCAGCATTTT. It encodes CSASLQGEYSNQPQHF. V and J are TRBV20-1 and TRBJ1-5, with 8 bases that match TRBD1. V lost 3 bases to trimming and J lost 0 bases; unmatched junction nucleotides: 7. CDR1 is DFQATT and CDR2 is SNEGSKA in the germline V gene (reference sequence). This CDR3 is built from 16 residues.

This clonotype was counted a few times. The chain has TRBV2 and TRBJ1-5; 7 positions match TRBD1. This CDR3 contains 16 residues. Per the germline V gene, CDR1 is SNHLY and CDR2 is FYNNEI. With 6 bases clipped from V and 3 bases from J, the junction kept 11 bases outside the gene matches. DNA for the CDR3: TGTGCCAGCAGGGGCACGCAACAGGGGTCCAATCAGCCCCAGCATTTT. It is translated as CASRGTQQGSNQPQHF.

This clonotype was seen more than once but under ten times. This chain joins TRBV7-9 and TRBJ1-1, with TRBD1 matching over 7 bases. The CDR3 is 15 amino acids. CDR1 is SEHNR, CDR2 FQNEAQ, per germline (reference sequence). V dropped 2 bases and J dropped 3; count of bases not matched to a gene: 6. As DNA, the CDR3 is TGTGCCAGCAGCTTACTTACAGGGGCGGACACTGAAGCTTTCTTT. Its translation is CASSLLTGADTEAFF.

This clonotype was detected a few times. The chain uses TRBV15 and TRBJ1-5, with D maybe TRBD1 (5 bases). Between the trimmed V and J ends, which lost 5 bases and 7 bases, there was a span of 12 bases. Germline assignment: CDR1 LNHNV and CDR2 YYDKDF (reference sequence). The CDR3 is 13 amino acids. Here the CDR3 DNA reads TGTGCCACCAGCGTGGCAGGGAGACAGCCCCAGCATTTT. It codes for CATSVAGRQPQHF.

This clonotype was observed many times. The chain joins TRBV6-2 or TRBV6-3 to TRBJ1-5; maybe TRBD1 (6 bases). From germline, CDR1 is MNHEY and CDR2 SVGEGT. This CDR3 comprises 15 residues. V shed 2 bases and J shed 4 bases, with 12 bases lying between them. The CDR3 region has the DNA TGTGCCAGCAGTTACCCCGGGACACCGAATCAGCCCCAGCATTTT. This codes for CASSYPGTPNQPQHF.

This clonotype occurred a few times. The chain uses TRBV28 and TRBJ2-1, with a tentative D call TRBD2 (5 bases). Between the trimmed V and J ends, which lost 2 bases and 6 bases, there was a span of 17 bases. This CDR3 contains 16 residues. From germline, CDR1 is MDHEN and CDR2 SYDVKM. DNA of the CDR3: TGTGCCAGCAGTTTAGGGAGCTTTCGTCTTCTCAATGAGCAGTTCTTC. Translated: CASSLGSFRLLNEQFF.

The rearrangement joins TRBV20-1 to TRBJ2-4; D is unclear. The CDR3 has 15 residues. Germline assignment: CDR1 DFQATT and CDR2 SNEGSKA (reference sequence). The V end lost 0 bases, the J end lost 1 base, and 10 bases lay between the germline ends. The CDR3 loop reads CSARDFGVAKNIQYF. The CDR3 nucleotides read TGCAGTGCTAGAGATTTTGGGGTGGCCAAAAACATTCAGTACTTC.

The table lists this clonotype with many counts. The V call is TRBV29-1, the J call TRBJ1-2; D not resolved. The V and J ends lost 0 bases and 4 bases respectively, with 9 bases between them. The CDR3 totals 13 residues. The germline V gene encodes CDR1 SQVTM and CDR2 ANQGSEA. The CDR3: CSVEEANSYGYTF. In DNA form, the CDR3 reads TGCAGCGTTGAAGAGGCCAATTCCTATGGCTACACCTTC.

The V and J genes are TRBV6-1 and TRBJ1-5; D unclear. Germline V gives CDR1 MNHNS, CDR2 SASEGT. Deletions cut 3 bases from V and 8 bases from J, with 11 bases between. This CDR3 is built from 13 residues. CDR3 sequence reads: CASSEWRSEPQHF. CDR3 bases: TGTGCCAGCAGTGAGTGGAGATCAGAGCCCCAGCATTTT.

The rearrangement joins TRBV19 to TRBJ2-1; 9 bases line up with TRBD2. The germline V gene encodes CDR1 LNHDA and CDR2 SQIVND (reference sequence). J gave up 3 bases and V 3 bases, and 3 bases lay outside the gene matches. The CDR3 loop spans 15 amino acids. CDR3: CASSMLAGYYNEQFF. CDR3 nucleotides: TGTGCCAGTAGTATGCTAGCGGGATACTACAATGAGCAGTTCTTC.

To note about this clonotype: A single base separates this from a much larger clone, so it may be a read error. The V and J genes are TRBV27 and TRBJ1-5, with unresolved D. The CDR3 has 15 amino acids. Looked up from germline, CDR1 is MNHEY and CDR2 is SMNVEV (reference sequence). Between the trimmed V and J ends, which lost 5 bases and 2 bases, there was a span of 13 bases. The CDR3 is CASSAPELGNQPQHF. The CDR3 DNA is TGTGCCAGCAGTGCTCCGGAACTGGGCAATCAGCCCCAGCATTTT.

The chain combines TRBV6-2 or TRBV6-3 with TRBJ2-2, with no clear D. The CDR3 runs 15 residues. Between the trimmed V and J ends, which lost 4 bases and 4 bases, there was a span of 13 bases. CDR1 MNHEY and CDR2 SVGEGT come from the germline V gene. CDR3 in DNA: TGTGCCAGCAGTTTGAGAGCCCCGGGCACCGGGGAGCTGTTTTTT. Protein sequence: CASSLRAPGTGELFF.